The clone carrying this T cell receptor beta chain was detected many times. Its antigen is still unknown. Quantitative molecular-barcoded 5'-RACE generated the TCR beta libraries. MiXCR, run by TCRdb on the 5' RACE reads, gives a single entry per CDR3 protein. The sample holds 250,000 to 400,000 distinct CDR3 sequences, 11% seen once. This specimen belongs to a study of CD8 T cells in ankylosing spondylitis. Study outcomes and limitations: A CD8+ phenotype characterized the disease-linked clones, which were relatively rare in peripheral blood.

The CDR3 is 15 residues long. The V gene end was trimmed by 2 bases and the J gene end by 4 bases; junction bases not matched to a gene: 9. Germline V lookup: CDR1 SGHRS, CDR2 YFSETQ. J is TRBJ2-7 and V is TRBV5-1, with 7 bases fitting TRBD1. This TCR was sampled from a female donor with ankylosing spondylitis or in good health (not recorded which). The specimen was blood, either unsorted or a sorted T cell fraction (not recorded which). The CDR3 region has the DNA TGCGCCAGCAGCTTTTTAGCGCAGGGGGAGTACGAGCAGTACTTC. Its protein is CASSFLAQGEYEQYF.